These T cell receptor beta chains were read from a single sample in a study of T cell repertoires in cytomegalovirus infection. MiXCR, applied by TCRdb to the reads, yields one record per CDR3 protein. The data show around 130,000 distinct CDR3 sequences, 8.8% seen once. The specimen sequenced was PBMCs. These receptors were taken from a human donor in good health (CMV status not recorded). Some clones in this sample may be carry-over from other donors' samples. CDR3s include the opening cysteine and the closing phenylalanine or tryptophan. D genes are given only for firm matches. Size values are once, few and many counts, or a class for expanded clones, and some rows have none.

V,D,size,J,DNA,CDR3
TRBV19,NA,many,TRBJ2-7,TGTGCCTCATCAGGCATCGCCAGCGGCGAGCAGTACTTC,CASSGIASGEQYF
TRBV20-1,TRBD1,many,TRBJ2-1,TGCAGTGCTCGGGACAGTGGCTCCTACAATGAGCAGTTCTTC,CSARDSGSYNEQFF
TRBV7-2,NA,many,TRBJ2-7,TGTGCCAGCAGCCGTAGCAGGGGTTCCTACGAGCAGTACTTC,CASSRSRGSYEQYF
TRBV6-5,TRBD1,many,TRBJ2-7,TGTGCCAGCAGTTACCCGGGACAGGGGGTCTACGAGCAGTACTTC,CASSYPGQGVYEQYF
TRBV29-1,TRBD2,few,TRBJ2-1,TGCAGCGTCGAACTAGCGGCCCCCAGCTCCTACAATGAGCAGTTCTTC,CSVELAAPSSYNEQFF
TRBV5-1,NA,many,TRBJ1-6,TGCGCCAGCAGCTTGGGTCCGGGCCGGAATTCACCCCTCCACTTT,CASSLGPGRNSPLHF
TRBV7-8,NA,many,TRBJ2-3,TGTGCCAGTCAGTTAATCCCCGACACAGATACGCAGTATTTT,CASQLIPDTDTQYF
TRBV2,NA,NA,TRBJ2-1,TGTGCCTGCAGACTAACCAGCTCCTACAATGAGCAGTTCTTC,CACRLTSSYNEQFF
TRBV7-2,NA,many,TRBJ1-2,TGTGCCAGCAGCTTAGATCGGGGGTTAGGCTATGGCTACACCTTC,CASSLDRGLGYGYTF
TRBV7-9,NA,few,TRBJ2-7,TGTGCCAGCAGCTTAGGCGCGGTCTCCTACGAGCAGTACTTC,CASSLGAVSYEQYF
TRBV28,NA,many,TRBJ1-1,TGTGCCAGCCGCTCCAGCTTGGCGAACACTGAAGCTTTCTTT,CASRSSLANTEAFF
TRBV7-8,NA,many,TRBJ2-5,TGTGCCAGCAGCTTACTCCCAAGGGGGGGGGCTCAAGAGACCCAGTACTTC,CASSLLPRGGAQETQYF